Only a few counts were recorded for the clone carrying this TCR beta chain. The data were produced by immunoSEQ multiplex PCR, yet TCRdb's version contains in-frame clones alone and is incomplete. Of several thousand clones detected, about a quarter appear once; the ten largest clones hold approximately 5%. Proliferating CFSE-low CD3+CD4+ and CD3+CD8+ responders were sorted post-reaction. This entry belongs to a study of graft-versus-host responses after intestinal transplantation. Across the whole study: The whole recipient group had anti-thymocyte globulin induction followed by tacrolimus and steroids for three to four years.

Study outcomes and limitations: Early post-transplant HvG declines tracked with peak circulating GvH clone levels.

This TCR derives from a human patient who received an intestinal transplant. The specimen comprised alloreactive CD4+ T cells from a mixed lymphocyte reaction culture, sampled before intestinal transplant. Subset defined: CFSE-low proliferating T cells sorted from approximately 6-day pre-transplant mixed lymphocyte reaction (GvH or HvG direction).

The CDR3 is CASSTRHSENTEAFF. CDR3 DNA sequence: TGTGCCAGTAGTACTCGCCACAGTGAGAACACTGAAGCTTTCTTT. The chain uses TRBV19 and TRBJ1-1; no clear D gene. This CDR3 is built from 15 residues. Germline V gene sequence: CDR1 LNHDA, CDR2 SQIVND (reference sequence). Trimming left V 4 bases short and J 1 base short, with 13 bases between.